This T cell receptor beta chain was documented in a study of CD8 T cells in Susac syndrome. Reverse transcription of roughly 0.5 to 1 ug RNA used random hexamers. immunoSEQ multiplex PCR amplified TCR beta CDR3 across 54 Vbeta, 13 Jbeta. TCRdb re-called the immunoSEQ multiplex PCR reads with MiXCR, one entry per CDR3 protein. The data contain 250,000 to 300,000 distinct CDR3 sequences, 75% to 85% of them singletons. The CDR3 has 14 amino acids. CDR1 and CDR2 (germline): MDHEN, SYDVKM. V was pared by 3 bases and J by 0 bases, with 6 bases between. The multiple sclerosis control cohort comprised treatment-naive individuals presenting with stable or active relapsing-remitting disease. Both CD4+ and CD8+ T cells were negatively isolated, and TEMRA cells underwent FACS enrichment.

This chain uses TRBV28 with TRBJ1-3; D unclear. This receptor was identified in a human donor with multiple sclerosis. The sample consisted of CD8+ T cells from PBMCs. The DNA of the CDR3 is TGTGCCAGCAGTTTCCCATACTCTGGAAACACCATATATTTT. Translated, it gives CASSFPYSGNTIYF.